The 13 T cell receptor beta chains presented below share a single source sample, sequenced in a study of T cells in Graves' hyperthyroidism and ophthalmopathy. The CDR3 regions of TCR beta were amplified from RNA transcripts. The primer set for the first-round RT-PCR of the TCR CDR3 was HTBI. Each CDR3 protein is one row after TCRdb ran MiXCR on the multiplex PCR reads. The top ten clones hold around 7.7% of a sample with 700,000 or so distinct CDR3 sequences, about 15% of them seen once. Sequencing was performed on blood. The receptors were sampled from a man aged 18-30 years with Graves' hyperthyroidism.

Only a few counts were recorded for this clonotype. The CDR3 sequence is CASTVTGGFNEQFF. The CDR3 nucleotides are TGTGCCAGCACAGTAACAGGCGGCTTTAATGAGCAGTTCTTC. The genes are TRBV6-2 or TRBV6-3 and TRBJ2-1; D is possibly TRBD1 (5 bases). The CDR3 has 14 residues. V was clipped by 7 bases and J by 7 bases, with 17 bases between them. CDR1 and CDR2 from the germline V gene are MNHEY and SVGEGT.

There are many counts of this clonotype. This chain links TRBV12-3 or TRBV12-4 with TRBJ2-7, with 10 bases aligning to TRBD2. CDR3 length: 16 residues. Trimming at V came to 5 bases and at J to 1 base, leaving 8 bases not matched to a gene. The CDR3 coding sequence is TGTGCCAGCAGTCGATCCGGGACTAGCGCTTCCTACGAGCAGTACTTC. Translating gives CASSRSGTSASYEQYF.

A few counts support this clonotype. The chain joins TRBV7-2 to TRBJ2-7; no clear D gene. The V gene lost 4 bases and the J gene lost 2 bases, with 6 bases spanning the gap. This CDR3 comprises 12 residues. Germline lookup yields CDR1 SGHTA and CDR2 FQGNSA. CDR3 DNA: TGTGCCAGCAGCTCGGCCACCTACGAGCAGTACTTC. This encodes CASSSATYEQYF.

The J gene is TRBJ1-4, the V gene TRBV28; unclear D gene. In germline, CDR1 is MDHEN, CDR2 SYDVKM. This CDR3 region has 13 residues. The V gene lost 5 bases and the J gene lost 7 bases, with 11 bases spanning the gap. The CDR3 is CASSIGFGEKLFF. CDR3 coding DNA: TGTGCCAGCAGTATAGGATTCGGTGAAAAACTGTTTTTT.

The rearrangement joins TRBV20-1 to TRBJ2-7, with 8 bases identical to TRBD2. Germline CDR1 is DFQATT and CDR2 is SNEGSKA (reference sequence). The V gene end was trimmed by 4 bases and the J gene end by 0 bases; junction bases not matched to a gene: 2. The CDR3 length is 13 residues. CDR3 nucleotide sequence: TGCAGTGCTACCGGACTAGCCTCCTACGAGCAGTACTTC. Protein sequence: CSATGLASYEQYF.

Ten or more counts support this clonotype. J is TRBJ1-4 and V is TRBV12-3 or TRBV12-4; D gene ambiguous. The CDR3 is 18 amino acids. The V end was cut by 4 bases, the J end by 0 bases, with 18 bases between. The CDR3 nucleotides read TGTGCCAGCAGTTGGGTCATACTTATTCCGGCAACTAATGAAAAACTGTTTTTT. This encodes CASSWVILIPATNEKLFF.

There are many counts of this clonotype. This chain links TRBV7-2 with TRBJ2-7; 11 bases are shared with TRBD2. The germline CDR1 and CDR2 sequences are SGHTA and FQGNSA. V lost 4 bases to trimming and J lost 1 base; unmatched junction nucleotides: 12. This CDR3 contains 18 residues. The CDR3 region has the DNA TGTGCCAGCAGCTGGGAGAGCGGGCTAGCGGGGGGATCCTACGAGCAGTACTTC. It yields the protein CASSWESGLAGGSYEQYF. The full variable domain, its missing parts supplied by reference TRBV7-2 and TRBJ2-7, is GAGVSQSPSNKVTEKGKDVELRCDPISGHTALYWYRQSLGQGLEFLIYFQGNSAPDKSGLPSDRFSAERTGGSVSTLTIQRTQQEDSAVYLCASSWESGLAGGSYEQYFGPGTRLTVT.

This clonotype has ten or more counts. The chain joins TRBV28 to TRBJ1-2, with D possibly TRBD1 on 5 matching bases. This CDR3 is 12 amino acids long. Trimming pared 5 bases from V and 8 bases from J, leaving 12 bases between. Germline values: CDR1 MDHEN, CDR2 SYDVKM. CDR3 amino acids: CASSPTVQGYTF. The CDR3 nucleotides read TGTGCCAGCAGTCCGACAGTCCAAGGCTACACCTTC.

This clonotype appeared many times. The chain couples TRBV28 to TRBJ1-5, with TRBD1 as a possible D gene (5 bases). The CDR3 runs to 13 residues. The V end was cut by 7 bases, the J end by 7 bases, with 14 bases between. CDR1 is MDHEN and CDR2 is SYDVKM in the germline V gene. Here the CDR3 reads CASTDPGSQPQHF. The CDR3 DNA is TGTGCCAGCACCGATCCAGGGAGCCAGCCCCAGCATTTT.

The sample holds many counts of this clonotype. The CDR3 DNA is TGTGCCAGCAGTCCCGGGACTAGCGGCTCCTACGAGCAGTACTTC. It translates to CASSPGTSGSYEQYF. The rearrangement joins TRBV18 to TRBJ2-7; 11 bases are shared with TRBD2. The length of the CDR3 is 15 residues. The germline V gene encodes CDR1 KGHSH and CDR2 LQKENI. V lost 8 bases to trimming and J lost 0 bases; unmatched junction nucleotides: 6.

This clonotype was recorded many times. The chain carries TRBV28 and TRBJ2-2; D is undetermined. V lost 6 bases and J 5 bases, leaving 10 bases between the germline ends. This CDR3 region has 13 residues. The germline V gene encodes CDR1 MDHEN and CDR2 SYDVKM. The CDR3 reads CASSLLRTGELFF. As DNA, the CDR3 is TGTGCCAGCAGCCTGCTGCGAACCGGGGAGCTGTTTTTT.

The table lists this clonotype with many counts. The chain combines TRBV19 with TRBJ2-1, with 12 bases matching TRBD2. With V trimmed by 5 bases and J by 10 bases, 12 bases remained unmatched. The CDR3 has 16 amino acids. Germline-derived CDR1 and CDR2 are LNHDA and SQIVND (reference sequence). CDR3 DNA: TGTGCCAGTAGTCCGCGACTAGCGGGAGTTTCATACGAGCAGTTCTTC. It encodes CASSPRLAGVSYEQFF.

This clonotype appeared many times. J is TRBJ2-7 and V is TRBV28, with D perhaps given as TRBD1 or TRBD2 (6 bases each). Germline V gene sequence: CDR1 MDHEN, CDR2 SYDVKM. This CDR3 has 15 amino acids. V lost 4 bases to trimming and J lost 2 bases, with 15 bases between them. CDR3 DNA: TGTGCCAGCAGTTCTACGACAGGACTAACCTACGAGCAGTACTTC. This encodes CASSSTTGLTYEQYF.